This TCR beta chain was sequenced in a study of cytomegalovirus exposure and HLA in healthy donors. CDR1 and CDR2 (germline): SGHDN, FVKESK. The ends lost 4 bases at V and 5 bases at J; junction bases unmatched: 11. CDR3 length: 16 amino acids. The PCR ran on 60 Vbeta and 13 Jbeta primers. Assay: immunoSEQ multiplex PCR; the TCRdb copy retains only in-frame clones and omits some. The sample has under 150,000 clones; about 79% are singletons. This receptor was taken from a male donor in good health and CMV-seronegative. The sample comprised PBMCs. The V gene is TRBV14, the J gene TRBJ2-3; 8 positions match TRBD2. The CDR3 sequence: CASSPARLAGIDTQYF. In DNA, the CDR3 is TGTGCCAGCAGCCCCGCTAGGCTAGCGGGTATAGATACGCAGTATTTT.